The sequence of this TCR beta chain was determined in a study of shared clonotypes between healthy human individuals. TCRdb keeps only in-frame clones here, not all; method: immunoSEQ multiplex PCR. The table has more than 400,000 clones, roughly 80% seen once. This CDR3 contains 14 residues. V was pared by 4 bases and J by 7 bases, with 13 bases between. Germline CDR1 reads KGHSH; CDR2 reads LQKENI. Sequenced input: PBMCs. The chain has TRBV18 and TRBJ1-4; D possibly corresponds to TRBD1 (6 bases). This TCR came from a woman between 35 and 50 years old in good health. Some clones in this sample may be carry-over from other donors' samples. The CDR3: CASSRRGLREKLFF. The CDR3 coding sequence is TGTGCCAGCTCACGAAGGGGGTTGCGTGAAAAACTGTTTTTT.